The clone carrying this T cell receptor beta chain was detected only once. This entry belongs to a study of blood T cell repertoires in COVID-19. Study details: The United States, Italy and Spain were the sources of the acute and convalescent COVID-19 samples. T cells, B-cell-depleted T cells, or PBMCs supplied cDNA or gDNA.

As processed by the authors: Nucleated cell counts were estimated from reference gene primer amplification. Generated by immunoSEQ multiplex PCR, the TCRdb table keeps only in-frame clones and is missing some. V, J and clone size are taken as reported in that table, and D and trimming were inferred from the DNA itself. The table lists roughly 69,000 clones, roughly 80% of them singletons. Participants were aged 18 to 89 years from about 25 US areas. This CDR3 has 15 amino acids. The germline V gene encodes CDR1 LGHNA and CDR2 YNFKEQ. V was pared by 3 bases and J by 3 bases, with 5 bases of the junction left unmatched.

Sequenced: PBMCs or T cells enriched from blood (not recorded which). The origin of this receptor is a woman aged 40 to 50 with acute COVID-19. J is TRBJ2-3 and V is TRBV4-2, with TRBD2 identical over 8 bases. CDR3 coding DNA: TGTGCCAGCAGCCAGACCGGGGGGGGAACAGATACGCAGTATTTT. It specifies CASSQTGGGTDTQYF.